A single TCR beta chain is shown here with its context. Its antigen is not known. This sample stems from a study of T cells in localized non-small cell lung cancer. From germline, CDR1 is MNHEY and CDR2 SVGAGI. Trimming at V came to 6 bases and at J to 0 bases, leaving 3 bases not matched to a gene. This CDR3 is built from 15 residues. Study-level points and caveats: It remains possible that heterogeneity exists, since only one tumor region was sequenced. Adjacent lung had a median around 50 of the 100 largest tumor clones. Longer survival (overall) was linked to higher T cell density in blood. Uninvolved adjacent lung showed the highest T cell clonality, exceeding tumor.

TCRdb keeps only in-frame clones here, not all; method: immunoSEQ multiplex PCR. Of around 50,000 clones listed, just over 85% are singletons. The TCR sequence derives from a male donor older than 55 with stage III squamous cell lung carcinoma. The V and J genes are TRBV6-5 and TRBJ2-2; 8 nucleotides align to TRBD2. Material: peripheral blood, obtained before any cancer treatment. This CDR3 reads CASSPGLANTGELFF. The DNA of the CDR3 is TGTGCCAGCAGCCCGGGACTAGCGAACACCGGGGAGCTGTTTTTT.